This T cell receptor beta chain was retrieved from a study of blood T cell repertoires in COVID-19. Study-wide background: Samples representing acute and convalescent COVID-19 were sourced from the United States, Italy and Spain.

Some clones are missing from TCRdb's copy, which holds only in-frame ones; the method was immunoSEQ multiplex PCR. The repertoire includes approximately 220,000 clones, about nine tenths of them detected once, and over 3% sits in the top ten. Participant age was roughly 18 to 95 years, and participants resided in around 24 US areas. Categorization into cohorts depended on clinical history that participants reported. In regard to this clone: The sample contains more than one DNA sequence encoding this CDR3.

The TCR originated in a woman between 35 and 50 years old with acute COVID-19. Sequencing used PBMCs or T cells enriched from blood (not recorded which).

This CDR3 is CASSPSFGYGYTF. The CDR3 coding sequence is TGTGCCAGCAGCCCGAGTTTCGGGTATGGCTACACCTTC. This chain connects TRBV3-1 (or the pseudogene TRBV3-2) to TRBJ1-2; D is ambiguous. Germline V lookup: CDR1 LGHDT, CDR2 YNNKEL (reference sequence). CDR3 length equals 13 residues. The V and J ends lost 4 bases and 5 bases respectively, with 11 bases between them.